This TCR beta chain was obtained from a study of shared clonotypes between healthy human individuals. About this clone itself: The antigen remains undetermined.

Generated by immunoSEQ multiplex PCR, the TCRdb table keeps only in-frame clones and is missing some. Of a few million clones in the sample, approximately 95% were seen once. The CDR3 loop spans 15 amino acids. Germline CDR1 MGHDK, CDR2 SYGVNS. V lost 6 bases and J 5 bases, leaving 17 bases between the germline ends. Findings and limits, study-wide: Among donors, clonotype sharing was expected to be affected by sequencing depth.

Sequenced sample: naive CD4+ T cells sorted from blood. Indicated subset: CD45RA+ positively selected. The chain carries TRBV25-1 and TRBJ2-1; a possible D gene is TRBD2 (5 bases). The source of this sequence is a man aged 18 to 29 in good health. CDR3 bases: TGTGCCAGCAGGCAAGCGGTCGGTACTAACAATGAGCAGTTCTTC. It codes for CASRQAVGTNNEQFF.